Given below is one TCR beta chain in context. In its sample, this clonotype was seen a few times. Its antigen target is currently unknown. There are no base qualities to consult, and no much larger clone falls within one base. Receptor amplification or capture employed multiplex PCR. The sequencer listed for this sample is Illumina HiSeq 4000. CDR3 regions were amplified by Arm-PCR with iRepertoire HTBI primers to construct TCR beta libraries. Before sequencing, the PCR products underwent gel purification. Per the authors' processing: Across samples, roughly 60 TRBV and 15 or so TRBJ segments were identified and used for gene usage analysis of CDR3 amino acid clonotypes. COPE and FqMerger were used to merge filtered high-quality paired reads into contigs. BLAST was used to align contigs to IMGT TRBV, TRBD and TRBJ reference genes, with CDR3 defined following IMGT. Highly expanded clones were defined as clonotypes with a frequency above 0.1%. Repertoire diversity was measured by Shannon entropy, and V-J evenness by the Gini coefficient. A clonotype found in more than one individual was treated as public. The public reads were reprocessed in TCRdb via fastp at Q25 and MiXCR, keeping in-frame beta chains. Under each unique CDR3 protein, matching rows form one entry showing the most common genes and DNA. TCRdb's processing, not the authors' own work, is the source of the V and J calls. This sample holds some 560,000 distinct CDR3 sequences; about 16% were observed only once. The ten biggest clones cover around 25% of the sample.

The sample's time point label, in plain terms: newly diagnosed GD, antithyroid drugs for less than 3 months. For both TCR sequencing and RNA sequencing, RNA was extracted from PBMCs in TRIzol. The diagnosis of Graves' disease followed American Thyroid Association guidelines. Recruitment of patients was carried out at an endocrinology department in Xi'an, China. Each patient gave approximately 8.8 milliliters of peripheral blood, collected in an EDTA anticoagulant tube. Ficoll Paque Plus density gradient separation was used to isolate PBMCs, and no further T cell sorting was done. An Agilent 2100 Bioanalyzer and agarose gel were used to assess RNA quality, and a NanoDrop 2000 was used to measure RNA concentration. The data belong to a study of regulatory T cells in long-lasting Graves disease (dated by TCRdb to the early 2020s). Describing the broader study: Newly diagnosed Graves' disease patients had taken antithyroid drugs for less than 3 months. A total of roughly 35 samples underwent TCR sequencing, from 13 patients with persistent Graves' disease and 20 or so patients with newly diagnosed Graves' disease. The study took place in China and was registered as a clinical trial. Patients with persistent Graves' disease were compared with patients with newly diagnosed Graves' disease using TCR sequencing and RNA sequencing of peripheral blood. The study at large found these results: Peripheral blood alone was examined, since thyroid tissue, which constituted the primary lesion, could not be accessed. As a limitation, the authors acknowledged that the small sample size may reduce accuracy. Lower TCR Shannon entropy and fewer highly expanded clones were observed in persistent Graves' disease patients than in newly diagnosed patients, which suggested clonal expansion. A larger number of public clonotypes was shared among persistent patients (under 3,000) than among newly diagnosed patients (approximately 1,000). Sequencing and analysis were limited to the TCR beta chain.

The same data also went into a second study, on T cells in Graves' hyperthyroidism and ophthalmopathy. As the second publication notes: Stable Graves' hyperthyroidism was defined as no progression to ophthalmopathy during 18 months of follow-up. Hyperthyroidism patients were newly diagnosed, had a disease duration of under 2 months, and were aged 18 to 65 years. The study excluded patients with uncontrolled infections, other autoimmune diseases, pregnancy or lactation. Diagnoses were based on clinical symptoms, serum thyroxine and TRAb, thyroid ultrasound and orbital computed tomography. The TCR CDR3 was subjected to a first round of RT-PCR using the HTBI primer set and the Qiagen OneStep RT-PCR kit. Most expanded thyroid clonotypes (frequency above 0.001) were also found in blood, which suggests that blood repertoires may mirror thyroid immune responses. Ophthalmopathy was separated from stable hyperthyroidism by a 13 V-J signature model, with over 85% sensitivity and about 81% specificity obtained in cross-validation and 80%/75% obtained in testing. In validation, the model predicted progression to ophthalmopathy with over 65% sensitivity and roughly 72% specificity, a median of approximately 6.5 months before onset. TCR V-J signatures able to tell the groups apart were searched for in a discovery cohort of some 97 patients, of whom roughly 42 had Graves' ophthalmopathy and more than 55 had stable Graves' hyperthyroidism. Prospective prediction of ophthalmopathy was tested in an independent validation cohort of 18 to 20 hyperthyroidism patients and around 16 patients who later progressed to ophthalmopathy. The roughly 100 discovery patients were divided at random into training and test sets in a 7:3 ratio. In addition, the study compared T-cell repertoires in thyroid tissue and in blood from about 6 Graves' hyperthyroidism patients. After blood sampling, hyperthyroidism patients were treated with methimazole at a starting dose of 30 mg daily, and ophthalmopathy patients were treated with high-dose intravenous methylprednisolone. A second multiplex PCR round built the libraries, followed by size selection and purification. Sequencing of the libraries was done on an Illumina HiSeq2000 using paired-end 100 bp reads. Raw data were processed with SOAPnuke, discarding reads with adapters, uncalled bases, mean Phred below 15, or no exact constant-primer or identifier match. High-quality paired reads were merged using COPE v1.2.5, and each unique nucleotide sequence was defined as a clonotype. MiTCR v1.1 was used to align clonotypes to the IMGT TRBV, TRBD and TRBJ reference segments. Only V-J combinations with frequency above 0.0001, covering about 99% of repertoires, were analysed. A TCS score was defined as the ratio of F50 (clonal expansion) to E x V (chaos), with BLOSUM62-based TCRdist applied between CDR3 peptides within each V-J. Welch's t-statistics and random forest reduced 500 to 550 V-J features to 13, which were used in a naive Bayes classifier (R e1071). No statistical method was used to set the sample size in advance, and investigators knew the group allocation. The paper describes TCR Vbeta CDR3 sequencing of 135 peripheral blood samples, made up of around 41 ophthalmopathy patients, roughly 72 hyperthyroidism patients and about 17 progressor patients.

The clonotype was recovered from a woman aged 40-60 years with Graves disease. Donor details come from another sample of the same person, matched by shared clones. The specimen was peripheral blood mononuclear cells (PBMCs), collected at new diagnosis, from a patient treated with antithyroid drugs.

The CDR3 protein sequence reads: CASSQGEDVRYEQYF. The DNA sequence reads TGTGCCAGCAGCCAAGGGGAGGACGTAAGGTACGAGCAGTACTTC. This chain joins TRBV4-2 to TRBJ2-7; TRBD2 is possibly the D segment (6 matching bases). CDR1 and CDR2 were assigned from the germline V gene as LGHNA and YNFKEQ. The V end loses 1 base and the J end loses 4 bases, and a stretch of 14 bases separates them. From cysteine to phenylalanine, the CDR3 is 15 amino acids long. Just CDR3 DNA is preserved here, 45 bases in frame from base 1.